This record looks at one T cell receptor beta chain sequence and its context. Enrolled through a virtual design, the participants were between about 18 and 89 years of age and came from some 25 US areas. Donors in Cohort 3 who had recovered were those with two negative PCRs, healthcare professional clearance, or resolution of their symptoms. Data came from immunoSEQ multiplex PCR; TCRdb stores just in-frame clones and leaves some out. The data contain over 250,000 clones, approximately 87% of them seen just once; the ten biggest clones take up 5.3%. Looked up from germline, CDR1 is MNHEY and CDR2 is SVGEGT. The trim removed 3 bases at V and 2 bases at J, leaving 1 base unmatched. The CDR3 extends over 14 amino acids. These data belong to a study of blood T cell repertoires in COVID-19. Study context: T cells, B-cell-depleted T cells, or PBMCs supplied cDNA or gDNA.

Sequencing input: PBMCs or T cells enriched from blood (not recorded which). The J gene is TRBJ1-5, the V gene TRBV6-2 or TRBV6-3; 7 positions agree with TRBD1. This TCR was recovered from a woman aged 25 to 39 who had recovered from COVID-19. CDR3 DNA sequence: TGTGCCAGCAGTTATGGACAGGGCAATCAGCCCCAGCATTTT. Translation gives CASSYGQGNQPQHF.